These T cell receptor beta chains were read from a single sample in a study of a mutant IDH1 vaccine in newly diagnosed glioma. No antigen is known for these receptors. The repertoire was sequenced with immunoSEQ multiplex PCR; TCRdb's copy has only in-frame clones and lacks some. The data show approximately 82,000 clones, 70% to 90% seen once. Sequences were derived from PBMCs, sampled from a glioma patient whose treatment included an IDH1 peptide vaccine. These TCRs come from a man between 25 and 39 years old with glioma. Some clones in this sample may be carry-over from other donors' samples. Each CDR3 is given without its conserved first and last residue.

>12|TRBJ1-5|TRBV19
ASSIEASNQPQH
>12|TRBJ1-3|TRBV5-1
ASSSPGQRNTIY
>14|TRBJ2-3|TRBV7-2
ASSPDRGRGTDTQY
>12|TRBJ1-3|TRBV30
AWSASPRTNTIY
>15|TRBJ1-4|TRBV4-1
ASSQGQGAVTNEKLF
>12|TRBJ1-1|TRBV10-3
AISVGDGWTEAF
>9|TRBJ2-7|TRBV2
ASGDSYEQY
>11|TRBJ2-5|TRBV28
ASSFTGQETQY
>10|TRBJ1-2|TRBV7-9
ASSGDRSGYT
>14|TRBJ1-1|TRBV18
ASSPLGTGANTEAF
>11|TRBJ1-5|TRBV5-1
ASKGDSGQPQH
>14|TRBJ2-3|TRBV4-1
ASSQDGSGSTDTQY
>14|TRBJ2-5|TRBV6-5
ASSYSREEVSETQY
>10|TRBJ2-7|TRBV6-5
ASSGQGGEQY
>13|TRBJ2-7|TRBV29-1
SVRRAKGVNYEQY
>15|TRBJ2-3|TRBV14
ASSPLGSGRSTDTQY
>15|TRBJ2-2|TRBV28
ASSLRSERGFTGELF